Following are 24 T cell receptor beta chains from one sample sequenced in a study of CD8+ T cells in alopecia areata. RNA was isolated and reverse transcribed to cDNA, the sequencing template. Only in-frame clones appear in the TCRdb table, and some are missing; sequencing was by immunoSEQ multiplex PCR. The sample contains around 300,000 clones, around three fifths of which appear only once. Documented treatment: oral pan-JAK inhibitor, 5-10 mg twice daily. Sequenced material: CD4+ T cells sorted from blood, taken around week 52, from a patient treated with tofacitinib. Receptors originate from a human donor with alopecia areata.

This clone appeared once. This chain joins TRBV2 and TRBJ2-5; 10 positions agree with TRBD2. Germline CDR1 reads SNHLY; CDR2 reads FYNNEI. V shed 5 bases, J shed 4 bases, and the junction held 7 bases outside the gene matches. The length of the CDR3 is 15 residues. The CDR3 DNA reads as TGTGCCAGCAGTAAACTAGCGGGGATCCCAGAGACCCAGTACTTC. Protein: CASSKLAGIPETQYF.

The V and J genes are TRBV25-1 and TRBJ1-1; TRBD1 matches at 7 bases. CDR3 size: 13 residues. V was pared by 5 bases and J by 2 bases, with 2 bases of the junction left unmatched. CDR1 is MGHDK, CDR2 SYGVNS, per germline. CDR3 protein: CASSRQGNTEAFF. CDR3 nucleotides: TGTGCCAGCAGTAGACAGGGAAACACTGAAGCTTTCTTT.

CDR3 coding DNA: TGTGCCAGCTCACCACAGCGGGATTCACCCCTCCACTTT. This translates into CASSPQRDSPLHF. V usage is TRBV18 and J usage is TRBJ1-6, with D hard to call. The CDR3 has 13 amino acids. Trimming left V 1 base short and J 8 bases short, with 6 bases between. Germline V lookup: CDR1 KGHSH, CDR2 LQKENI.

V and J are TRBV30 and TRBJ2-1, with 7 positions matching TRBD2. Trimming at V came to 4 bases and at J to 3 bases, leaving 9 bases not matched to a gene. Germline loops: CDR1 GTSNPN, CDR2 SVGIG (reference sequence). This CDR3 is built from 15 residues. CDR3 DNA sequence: TGTGCCTGGACGCCTGGGGGGGTAAGCTACAATGAGCAGTTCTTC. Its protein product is CAWTPGGVSYNEQFF.

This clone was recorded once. The CDR3 nucleotides read TGTGCCAGCAGCTTGACAGGGGCCAGGGGCACTGAAGCTTTCTTT. This codes for CASSLTGARGTEAFF. The chain is built from TRBV5-6 and TRBJ1-1, with 7 nucleotides matching TRBD1. The CDR3 covers 15 residues. Trimming removed 1 base from V and 4 bases from J; junction bases left unmatched: 7. In germline, CDR1 is SGHDT, CDR2 YYEEEE.

The CDR3 DNA follows: TGTGCCAGCACCACGAGACCGGGACAGGGGGCTGATCAGCCCCAGCATTTT. This encodes CASTTRPGQGADQPQHF. The chain links TRBV7-8 to TRBJ1-5; the match to TRBD1 covers 12 bases. Per the germline V gene, CDR1 is SGHVS and CDR2 is FQNEAQ. The CDR3 has 17 amino acids. The junction had 12 bases not matched to a gene; V was cut back by 7 bases and J by 5 bases. The full variable domain, completed using reference TRBV7-8 and TRBJ1-5, is GAGVSQSPRYKVAKRGQDVALRCDPISGHVSLFWYQQALGQGPEFLTYFQNEAQLDKSGLPSDRFFAERPEGSVSTLKIQRTQQEDSAVYLCASTTRPGQGADQPQHFGDGTRLSIL.

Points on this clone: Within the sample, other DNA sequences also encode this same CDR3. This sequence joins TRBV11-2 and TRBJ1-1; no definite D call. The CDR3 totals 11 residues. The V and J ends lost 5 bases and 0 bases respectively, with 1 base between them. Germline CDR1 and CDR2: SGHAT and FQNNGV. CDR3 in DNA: TGTGCCAGCAGCCTGAACACTGAAGCTTTCTTT. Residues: CASSLNTEAFF. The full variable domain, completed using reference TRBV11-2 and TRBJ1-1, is EAGVAQSPRYKIIEKRQSVAFWCNPISGHATLYWYQQILGQGPKLLIQFQNNGVVDDSQLPKDRFSAERLKGVDSTLKIQPAKLEDSAVYLCASSLNTEAFFGQGTRLTVV.

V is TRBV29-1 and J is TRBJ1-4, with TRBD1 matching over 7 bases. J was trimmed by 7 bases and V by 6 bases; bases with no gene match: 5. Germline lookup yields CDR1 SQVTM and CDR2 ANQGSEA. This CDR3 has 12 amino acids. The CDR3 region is CSVDYRGEKLFF. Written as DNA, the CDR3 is TGCAGCGTAGACTACAGGGGTGAAAAACTGTTTTTT.

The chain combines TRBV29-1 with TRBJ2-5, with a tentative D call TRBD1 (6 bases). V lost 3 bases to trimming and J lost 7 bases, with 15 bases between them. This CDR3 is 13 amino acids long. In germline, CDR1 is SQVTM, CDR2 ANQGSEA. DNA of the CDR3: TGCAGCGTTGATAACAGGGTGGAAGGGACCCAGTACTTC. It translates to CSVDNRVEGTQYF.

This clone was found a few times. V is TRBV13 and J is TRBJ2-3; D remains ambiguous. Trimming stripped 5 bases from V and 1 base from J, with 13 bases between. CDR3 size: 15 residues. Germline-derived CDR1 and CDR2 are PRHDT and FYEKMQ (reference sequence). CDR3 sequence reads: CASSHRILGTDTQYF. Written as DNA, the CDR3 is TGTGCCAGCAGCCACCGAATACTGGGCACAGATACGCAGTATTTT.

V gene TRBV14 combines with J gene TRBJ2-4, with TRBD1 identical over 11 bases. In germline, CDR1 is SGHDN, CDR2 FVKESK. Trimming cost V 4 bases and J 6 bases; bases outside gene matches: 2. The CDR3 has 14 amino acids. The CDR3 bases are TGTGCCAGCAGCCGGACAGGGGGCGGAAACATTCAGTACTTC. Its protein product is CASSRTGGGNIQYF.

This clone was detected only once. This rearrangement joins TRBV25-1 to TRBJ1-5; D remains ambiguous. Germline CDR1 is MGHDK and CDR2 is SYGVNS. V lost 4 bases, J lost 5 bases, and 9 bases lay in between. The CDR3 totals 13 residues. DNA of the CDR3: TGTGCCAGCAGTGCCGGGGTAGATCAGCCCCAGCATTTT. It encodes CASSAGVDQPQHF.

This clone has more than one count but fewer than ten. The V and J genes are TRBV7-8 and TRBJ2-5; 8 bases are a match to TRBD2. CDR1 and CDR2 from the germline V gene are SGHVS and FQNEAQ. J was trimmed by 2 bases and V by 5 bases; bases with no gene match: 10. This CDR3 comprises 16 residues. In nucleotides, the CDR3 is TGTGCCAGCAGCCGTACGGGGGGGCCGAAACAAGAGACCCAGTACTTC. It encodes CASSRTGGPKQETQYF.

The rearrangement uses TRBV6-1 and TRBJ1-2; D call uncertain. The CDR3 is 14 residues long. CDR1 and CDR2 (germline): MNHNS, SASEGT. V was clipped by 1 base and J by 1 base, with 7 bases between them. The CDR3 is CASSEVSYNYGYTF. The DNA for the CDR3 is TGTGCCAGCAGTGAAGTCAGCTATAACTATGGCTACACCTTC.

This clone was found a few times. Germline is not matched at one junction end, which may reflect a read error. CDR3 region: CASIDAGQGYSEQFF. CDR3 coding DNA: TGTGCCAGCATTGACGCTGGACAGGGGTACAGTGAGCAGTTCTTC. The chain carries TRBV27 and TRBJ2-1; TRBD1 agrees at 9 bases. Germline lookup yields CDR1 MNHEY and CDR2 SMNVEV (reference sequence). This CDR3 is built from 15 residues.

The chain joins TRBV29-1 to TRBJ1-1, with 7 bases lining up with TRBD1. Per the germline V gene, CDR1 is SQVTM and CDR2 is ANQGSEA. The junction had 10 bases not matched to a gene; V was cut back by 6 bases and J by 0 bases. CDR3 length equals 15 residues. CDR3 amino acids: CSVEDRTRMNTEAFF. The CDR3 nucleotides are TGCAGCGTCGAGGACAGGACCCGCATGAACACTGAAGCTTTCTTT.

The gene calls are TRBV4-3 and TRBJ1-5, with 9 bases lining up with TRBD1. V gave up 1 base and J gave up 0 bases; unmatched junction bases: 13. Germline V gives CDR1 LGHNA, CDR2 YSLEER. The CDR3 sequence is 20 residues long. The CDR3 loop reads CASSQGSPGTGHYSNQPQHF. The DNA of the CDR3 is TGCGCCAGCAGCCAAGGTTCCCCCGGGACAGGGCATTATAGCAATCAGCCCCAGCATTTT.

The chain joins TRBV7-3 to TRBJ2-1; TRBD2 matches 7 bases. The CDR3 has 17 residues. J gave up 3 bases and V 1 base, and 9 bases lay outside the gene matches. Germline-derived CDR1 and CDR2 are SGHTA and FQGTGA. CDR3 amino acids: CASSLKHLAVGYNEQFF. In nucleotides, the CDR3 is TGTGCCAGCAGCTTAAAACACCTAGCGGTTGGCTACAATGAGCAGTTCTTC.

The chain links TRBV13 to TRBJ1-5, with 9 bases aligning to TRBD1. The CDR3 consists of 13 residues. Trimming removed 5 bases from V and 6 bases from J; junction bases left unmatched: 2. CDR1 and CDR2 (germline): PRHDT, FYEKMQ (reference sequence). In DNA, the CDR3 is TGTGCCAGCAGCCAGACAGGGGGTCAGCCCCAGCATTTT. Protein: CASSQTGGQPQHF.

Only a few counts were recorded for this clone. The CDR3 sequence is CASSRRTSGGASDTQYF. Here the CDR3 DNA reads TGTGCCAGCAGCCGGAGGACTAGCGGGGGGGCATCAGATACGCAGTATTTT. The V gene is TRBV7-8, the J gene TRBJ2-3; the match to TRBD2 covers 15 bases. CDR3 length: 17 amino acids. Unmatched junction bases numbered 7, after V lost 5 bases and J lost 4 bases. Germline CDR1 is SGHVS and CDR2 is FQNEAQ.

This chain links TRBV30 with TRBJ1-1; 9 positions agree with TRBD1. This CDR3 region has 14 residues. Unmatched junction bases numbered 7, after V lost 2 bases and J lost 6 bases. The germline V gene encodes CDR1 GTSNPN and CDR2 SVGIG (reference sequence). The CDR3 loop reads CAWSRQGDRAEAFF. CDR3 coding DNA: TGTGCCTGGAGTCGACAGGGGGATAGGGCTGAAGCTTTCTTT. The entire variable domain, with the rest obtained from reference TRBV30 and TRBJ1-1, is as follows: SQTIHQWPATLVQPVGSPLSLECTVEGTSNPNLYWYRQAAGRGLQLLFYSVGIGQISSEVPQNLSASRPQDRQFILSSKKLLLSDSGFYLCAWSRQGDRAEAFFGQGTRLTVV.

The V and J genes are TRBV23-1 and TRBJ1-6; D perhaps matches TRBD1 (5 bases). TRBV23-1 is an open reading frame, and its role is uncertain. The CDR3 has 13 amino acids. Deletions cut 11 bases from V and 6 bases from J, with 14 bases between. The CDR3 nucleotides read TGCGCCCAACCGGGACTTGTTAATTCACCCCTCCACTTT. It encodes CAQPGLVNSPLHF.

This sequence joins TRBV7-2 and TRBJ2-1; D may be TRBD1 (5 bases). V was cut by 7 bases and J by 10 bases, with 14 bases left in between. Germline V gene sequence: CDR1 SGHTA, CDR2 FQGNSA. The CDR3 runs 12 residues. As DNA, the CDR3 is TGTGCCAGCACCTGGGCAGGGCAAGAGCAGTTCTTC. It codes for CASTWAGQEQFF.

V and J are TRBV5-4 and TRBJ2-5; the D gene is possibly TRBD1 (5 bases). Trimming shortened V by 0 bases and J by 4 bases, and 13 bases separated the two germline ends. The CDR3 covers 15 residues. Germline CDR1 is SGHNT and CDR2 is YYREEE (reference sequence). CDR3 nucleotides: TGTGCCAGCAGCTTGGACCACGGCAGGGCAGAGACCCAGTACTTC. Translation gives CASSLDHGRAETQYF.